This is a list of T cell receptor beta chains from one sample in a study of T cell responses to AZD1222 COVID-19 vaccine. The data were produced by immunoSEQ multiplex PCR, yet TCRdb's version contains in-frame clones alone and is incomplete. The sample has some 170,000 clones, about 92% seen once. The sample was peripheral blood, taken on day 0 of AZD1222 vaccination. The receptors derive from an adult in good health. CDR3s include the opening cysteine and the closing phenylalanine or tryptophan. D genes are given only for firm matches. Expanded clones get a size class; other rows say once, few or many, or leave the size out.

CDR3 protein: CASSDLGLAGTQYF
CDR3 DNA: TGCGCCAGCAGTGATCTGGGACTAGCGGGGACCCAGTACTTC
D gene: TRBD2
J gene: TRBJ2-5
CDR3 length: 14
clone size: -
V gene: TRBV10-1

CDR3 protein: CASSLVPNYGYTF
CDR3 DNA: TGTGCCAGCAGTTTAGTCCCTAACTATGGCTACACCTTC
D gene: -
J gene: TRBJ1-2
CDR3 length: 13
clone size: -
V gene: TRBV12-3/TRBV12-4

CDR3 protein: CASSSRPGTSGSQYF
CDR3 DNA: TGTGCCAGCAGCTCCCGACCGGGGACTAGCGGGAGCCAGTACTTC
D gene: TRBD2
J gene: TRBJ2-7
CDR3 length: 15
clone size: -
V gene: TRBV7-2

CDR3 protein: CASSFFPGQLNTEAFF
CDR3 DNA: TGCGCCAGCAGCTTCTTTCCGGGACAGTTGAACACTGAAGCTTTCTTT
D gene: TRBD1
J gene: TRBJ1-1
CDR3 length: 16
clone size: few
V gene: TRBV5-1

CDR3 protein: CASSLVAGNMHF
CDR3 DNA: TGTGCCAGCAGCTTAGTGGCAGGGAACATGCACTTC
D gene: -
J gene: TRBJ2-7
CDR3 length: 12
clone size: -
V gene: TRBV7-6

CDR3 protein: CASSSTGVQNIQYF
CDR3 DNA: TGTGCCAGCAGCTCGACAGGGGTTCAAAACATTCAGTACTTC
D gene: TRBD1
J gene: TRBJ2-4
CDR3 length: 14
clone size: -
V gene: TRBV5-4

CDR3 protein: CASSIGQAYEQYF
CDR3 DNA: TGTGCCAGCAGCATCGGACAGGCCTACGAGCAGTACTTC
D gene: TRBD1
J gene: TRBJ2-7
CDR3 length: 13
clone size: -
V gene: TRBV6-6

CDR3 protein: CASSLDRANTEAFF
CDR3 DNA: TGTGCCAGCAGCTTGGACAGGGCGAACACTGAAGCTTTCTTT
D gene: -
J gene: TRBJ1-1
CDR3 length: 14
clone size: -
V gene: TRBV5-4

CDR3 protein: CASRMAGEGTDTQYF
CDR3 DNA: TGTGCCTCCCGTATGGCGGGAGAGGGCACAGATACGCAGTATTTT
D gene: TRBD2
J gene: TRBJ2-3
CDR3 length: 15
clone size: -
V gene: TRBV19

CDR3 protein: CASSESGSGREQFF
CDR3 DNA: TGCGCCAGCAGTGAGTCCGGTAGCGGGAGGGAGCAGTTCTTC
D gene: TRBD2
J gene: TRBJ2-1
CDR3 length: 14
clone size: -
V gene: TRBV10-1

CDR3 protein: CASSVGQPQHF
CDR3 DNA: TGTGCCAGCAGCGTCGGTCAGCCCCAGCATTTT
D gene: -
J gene: TRBJ1-5
CDR3 length: 11
clone size: -
V gene: TRBV6-5

CDR3 protein: CASSPGTSGRNEQFF
CDR3 DNA: TGTGCCAGCAGCCCTGGGACTAGCGGGAGAAATGAGCAGTTCTTC
D gene: TRBD2
J gene: TRBJ2-1
CDR3 length: 15
clone size: -
V gene: TRBV11-2

CDR3 protein: CASSQIGTSPNEQFF
CDR3 DNA: TGTGCCAGCAGCCAAATCGGGACTAGCCCCAATGAGCAGTTCTTC
D gene: TRBD2
J gene: TRBJ2-1
CDR3 length: 15
clone size: few
V gene: TRBV7-9

CDR3 protein: CAWSRLAGHEQYF
CDR3 DNA: TGTGCCTGGAGTCGACTAGCGGGCCACGAGCAGTACTTC
D gene: TRBD2
J gene: TRBJ2-7
CDR3 length: 13
clone size: -
V gene: TRBV30

CDR3 protein: CASSWAPLSGSLSNEQFF
CDR3 DNA: TGCGCCAGCAGCTGGGCCCCTCTTAGCGGGAGCTTAAGCAATGAGCAGTTCTTC
D gene: TRBD2
J gene: TRBJ2-1
CDR3 length: 18
clone size: -
V gene: TRBV5-1

CDR3 protein: CASSQGDGANTEAFF
CDR3 DNA: TGTGCCAGCAGTCAGGGGGACGGGGCGAACACTGAAGCTTTCTTT
D gene: TRBD1
J gene: TRBJ1-1
CDR3 length: 15
clone size: once
V gene: TRBV2

CDR3 protein: CASSSGGNQPQHF
CDR3 DNA: TGTGCCAGCAGCTCTGGGGGGAATCAGCCCCAGCATTTT
D gene: -
J gene: TRBJ1-5
CDR3 length: 13
clone size: -
V gene: TRBV7-9

CDR3 protein: CASSPTLPQGGAFF
CDR3 DNA: TGTGCCAGCAGTCCAACACTACCACAGGGTGGAGCTTTCTTT
D gene: -
J gene: TRBJ1-1
CDR3 length: 14
clone size: -
V gene: TRBV27

CDR3 protein: CASSEAPPMFGEAFF
CDR3 DNA: TGTGCCAGCAGTGAAGCGCCTCCGATGTTTGGCGAAGCTTTCTTT
D gene: -
J gene: TRBJ1-1
CDR3 length: 15
clone size: -
V gene: TRBV2

CDR3 protein: CAWSVGTGGNYGYTF
CDR3 DNA: TGTGCCTGGAGTGTGGGGACAGGGGGCAACTATGGCTACACCTTC
D gene: TRBD1
J gene: TRBJ1-2
CDR3 length: 15
clone size: -
V gene: TRBV30

CDR3 protein: CAWAGDTNYGYTF
CDR3 DNA: TGTGCCTGGGCAGGGGACACTAACTATGGCTACACCTTC
D gene: -
J gene: TRBJ1-2
CDR3 length: 13
clone size: -
V gene: TRBV30

CDR3 protein: CATSIVGLGYTF
CDR3 DNA: TGTGCCACCAGCATAGTGGGTCTTGGCTACACCTTC
D gene: -
J gene: TRBJ1-2
CDR3 length: 12
clone size: -
V gene: TRBV15

CDR3 protein: CASSTGTSGDNEQFF
CDR3 DNA: TGTGCCAGCAGCACCGGGACTAGCGGAGACAATGAGCAGTTCTTC
D gene: TRBD2
J gene: TRBJ2-1
CDR3 length: 15
clone size: -
V gene: TRBV7-6

CDR3 protein: CASSETGEETQYF
CDR3 DNA: TGTGCCAGCAGTGAGACTGGGGAAGAGACCCAGTACTTC
D gene: -
J gene: TRBJ2-5
CDR3 length: 13
clone size: -
V gene: TRBV27

CDR3 protein: CASSFRQSGSYEQYF
CDR3 DNA: TGTGCCAGTAGTTTCCGGCAGTCCGGCTCCTACGAGCAGTACTTC
D gene: -
J gene: TRBJ2-7
CDR3 length: 15
clone size: -
V gene: TRBV19

CDR3 protein: CASSTGDSQPQHF
CDR3 DNA: TGTGCCAGCAGTACAGGGGACAGCCAGCCCCAGCATTTT
D gene: TRBD1
J gene: TRBJ1-5
CDR3 length: 13
clone size: -
V gene: TRBV27

CDR3 protein: CASSSAREYNEQFF
CDR3 DNA: TGCGCCAGCAGCTCCGCCAGGGAATACAATGAGCAGTTCTTC
D gene: -
J gene: TRBJ2-1
CDR3 length: 14
clone size: -
V gene: TRBV5-1

CDR3 protein: CATSSDRDYGYTF
CDR3 DNA: TGTGCCACCAGTTCAGACAGAGACTATGGCTACACCTTC
D gene: -
J gene: TRBJ1-2
CDR3 length: 13
clone size: -
V gene: TRBV24-1

CDR3 protein: CASSLRPSDDNEQFF
CDR3 DNA: TGTGCCAGCAGCTTAAGACCTAGCGATGACAATGAGCAGTTCTTC
D gene: -
J gene: TRBJ2-1
CDR3 length: 15
clone size: -
V gene: TRBV11-1

CDR3 protein: CASSYSMRGDEQFF
CDR3 DNA: TGTGCCAGCAGTTACTCGATGAGAGGGGATGAGCAGTTCTTC
D gene: -
J gene: TRBJ2-1
CDR3 length: 14
clone size: -
V gene: TRBV6-5

CDR3 protein: CASTIYGMGPQHF
CDR3 DNA: TGTGCCAGCACTATATACGGGATGGGGCCCCAGCATTTT
D gene: -
J gene: TRBJ1-5
CDR3 length: 13
clone size: -
V gene: TRBV11-3

CDR3 protein: CASSLRSNNEQFF
CDR3 DNA: TGCGCCAGCAGCTTAAGGAGCAACAATGAGCAGTTCTTC
D gene: -
J gene: TRBJ2-1
CDR3 length: 13
clone size: -
V gene: TRBV5-1

CDR3 protein: CATHGGGNSPLHF
CDR3 DNA: TGTGCCACCCATGGGGGTGGAAATTCACCCCTCCACTTT
D gene: -
J gene: TRBJ1-6
CDR3 length: 13
clone size: -
V gene: TRBV3-1/TRBV3-2

CDR3 protein: CASSHSTVTYEQYF
CDR3 DNA: TGTGCCAGCAGTCATTCGACAGTGACCTACGAGCAGTACTTC
D gene: -
J gene: TRBJ2-7
CDR3 length: 14
clone size: -
V gene: TRBV25-1

CDR3 protein: CASPSGSSYNEQFF
CDR3 DNA: TGTGCCAGCCCTAGCGGTTCTTCCTACAATGAGCAGTTCTTC
D gene: TRBD2
J gene: TRBJ2-1
CDR3 length: 14
clone size: few
V gene: TRBV7-9

CDR3 protein: CASSLEGQGLDTEAFF
CDR3 DNA: TGTGCCAGCAGCTTGGAGGGACAGGGGTTGGACACTGAAGCTTTCTTT
D gene: TRBD1
J gene: TRBJ1-1
CDR3 length: 16
clone size: -
V gene: TRBV7-9

CDR3 protein: CASSFVSAGEKLFF
CDR3 DNA: TGTGCCAGCAGCTTTGTGAGCGCTGGTGAAAAACTGTTTTTT
D gene: -
J gene: TRBJ1-4
CDR3 length: 14
clone size: -
V gene: TRBV7-9

CDR3 protein: CASTPGSYSNQPQHF
CDR3 DNA: TGTGCCAGTACCCCGGGGAGTTATAGCAATCAGCCCCAGCATTTT
D gene: -
J gene: TRBJ1-5
CDR3 length: 15
clone size: -
V gene: TRBV19

CDR3 protein: CASSPDRGHYSNQPQHF
CDR3 DNA: TGTGCCAGCAGCCCCGACAGGGGGCATTATAGCAATCAGCCCCAGCATTTT
D gene: TRBD1
J gene: TRBJ1-5
CDR3 length: 17
clone size: -
V gene: TRBV27

CDR3 protein: CASSNLELDRGIYNQPQHF
CDR3 DNA: TGTGCCAGCAGCAATTTAGAGCTTGATAGGGGTATATACAATCAGCCCCAGCATTTT
D gene: -
J gene: TRBJ1-5
CDR3 length: 19
clone size: once
V gene: TRBV21-1